These 29 T cell receptor beta chains were sequenced from one sample in a study of early T cells in non-severe SARS-CoV-2 infection (dated by TCRdb to the early 2020s). Library creation used 5' RACE. Sequencing took place on a NextSeq 500. TCRdb reprocessed the public reads (quality trimming at Q25 with fastp, clone calling with MiXCR) and kept in-frame beta chains. Identical CDR3 protein sequences are pooled into one entry, listed with their most common genes and DNA. For this sample there are 95,000 to 110,000 distinct CDR3 sequences; 11% appear just once. Roughly 8% of the sample is held by the ten biggest clonotypes. Material for sequencing was whole blood. Source of these receptors: an adult who was a healthcare worker with PCR-confirmed SARS-CoV-2 infection or an uninfected control (not recorded which).

The chain combines TRBV10-3 with TRBJ1-5; D unclear. This CDR3 has 13 residues. V gave up 4 bases and J gave up 5 bases, with 9 bases separating them. Germline lookup yields CDR1 ENHRY and CDR2 SYGVKD. Here the CDR3 reads CAISARLDQPQHF. The CDR3 DNA sequence: TGTGCCATCAGTGCAAGGCTCGATCAGCCCCAGCATTTT.

This clonotype was detected many times. The V and J genes are TRBV3-1 and TRBJ2-1, with no clear D. V gave up 1 base and J gave up 0 bases, with 7 bases separating them. The CDR3 covers 15 residues. Germline assignment: CDR1 LGHDT and CDR2 YNNKEL (reference sequence). CDR3 DNA sequence: TGTGCCAGCAGCCAAGGCGCTAACTCCTACAATGAGCAGTTCTTC. Amino acids: CASSQGANSYNEQFF.

This clonotype was seen only a few times. This chain connects TRBV7-9 to TRBJ2-7; no definite D call. This CDR3 spans 13 amino acids. Trimming stripped 6 bases from V and 1 base from J, with 10 bases between. The germline V gene encodes CDR1 SEHNR and CDR2 FQNEAQ (reference sequence). This CDR3 is CASSAGKSYEQYF. In DNA form, the CDR3 reads TGTGCCAGCAGTGCCGGAAAGTCCTACGAGCAGTACTTC.

This clonotype was seen a few times. V usage is TRBV20-1 and J usage is TRBJ2-1; TRBD2 aligns across 9 bases. Germline V lookup: CDR1 DFQATT, CDR2 SNEGSKA (reference sequence). The CDR3 totals 15 residues. J gave up 4 bases and V 2 bases, and 6 bases lay outside the gene matches. CDR3 in DNA: TGCAGTGCTAGAACCGGTAGCGGGAGTTACAATGAGCAGTTCTTC. This codes for CSARTGSGSYNEQFF.

The sample holds many counts of this clonotype. The V gene is TRBV7-2, the J gene TRBJ1-1, with D perhaps matching TRBD1 (6 bases). The germline V gene encodes CDR1 SGHTA and CDR2 FQGNSA. Trimming took off 1 base at V and 1 base at J, with 7 bases between the two ends. This CDR3 comprises 14 residues. The CDR3 protein is CASSLGGQNTEAFF. CDR3 nucleotides: TGTGCCAGCAGCTTAGGGGGACAGAACACTGAAGCTTTCTTT.

The chain employs TRBV20-1 and TRBJ2-5, with D possibly matching TRBD1 (5 bases). Germline CDR1 reads DFQATT; CDR2 reads SNEGSKA (reference sequence). The CDR3 contains 13 residues. Trimming removed 0 bases from V and 4 bases from J, with 9 bases in between. CDR3 in DNA: TGCAGTGCTAGAGATAGGGGCAGAGAGACCCAGTACTTC. This gives the protein CSARDRGRETQYF.

In this sample, this clonotype turned up a few times. The chain couples TRBV20-1 to TRBJ2-7; D possibly corresponds to TRBD2 (6 bases). CDR1 is DFQATT, CDR2 SNEGSKA, per germline (reference sequence). V was clipped by 1 base and J by 3 bases, with 13 bases between them. The CDR3 contains 14 residues. In DNA form, the CDR3 reads TGCAGTGCTAGAGCACTAGCTACGATCTACGAGCAGTACTTC. It yields the protein CSARALATIYEQYF.

This clonotype appeared a single time. A single base separates this from a much larger clone, so it may be a read error. The conserved final phenylalanine or tryptophan is absent from the CDR3, which likely points to a read error. J is TRBJ2-1 and V is TRBV12-3 or TRBV12-4; TRBD1 aligns across 9 bases. The CDR3 runs 13 residues. After removal of 5 bases from V and 8 bases from J, the junction contained 4 bases not matched to a gene. This CDR3 reads CASSRGQGHEQFS. DNA for the CDR3: TGTGCCAGCAGTCGGGGACAGGGTCATGAGCAGTTCTCC.

This clonotype occurred a few times. This rearrangement joins TRBV7-8 to TRBJ2-7, with TRBD2 matching over 14 bases. The CDR3 totals 13 residues. Germline-derived CDR1 and CDR2 are SGHVS and FQNEAQ. Unmatched junction bases numbered 4, after V lost 8 bases and J lost 7 bases. The CDR3 DNA sequence: TGTGCCAGCGGACTAGCGGGGGGTACTGAGCAGTACTTC. Amino acid sequence: CASGLAGGTEQYF.

V is TRBV2 and J is TRBJ2-3; 7 bases line up with TRBD2. Trimming cost V 8 bases and J 2 bases; bases outside gene matches: 4. The length of the CDR3 is 13 residues. The germline V gene has CDR1 SNHLY and CDR2 FYNNEI. The CDR3 DNA is TGTGCCAGCGGACTAGTGGCCACAGATACGCAGTATTTT. Translation: CASGLVATDTQYF.

This clonotype was picked up a small number of times. The chain joins TRBV6-5 to TRBJ1-1, with 9 bases lining up with TRBD1. The CDR3 is 16 amino acids. From germline, CDR1 is MNHEY and CDR2 SVGAGI. V lost 1 base and J lost 1; bases outside the gene matches: 4. The CDR3 sequence: CASSYLRGQGNTEAFF. CDR3 coding DNA: TGTGCCAGCAGTTACTTAAGGGGACAGGGGAACACTGAAGCTTTCTTT.

This clonotype was seen at least ten times. The J gene is TRBJ2-4, the V gene TRBV6-6, with D perhaps given as TRBD1 or TRBD2 (5 bases each). Deletions cut 2 bases from V and 0 bases from J, with 11 bases between. The V gene's germline CDR1 is MNHNY and CDR2 SVGAGI (reference sequence). CDR3 length: 16 residues. CDR3 region: CASSYGTLIAKNIQYF. The CDR3 region has the DNA TGTGCCAGCAGTTACGGGACCCTAATAGCCAAAAACATTCAGTACTTC.

This clonotype was seen repeatedly, ten times or more. This sequence joins TRBV5-1 and TRBJ2-1, with D perhaps matching TRBD2 (6 bases). The germline V and J ends were trimmed by 3 bases and 4 bases, with 14 bases remaining between them. CDR1 and CDR2 (germline): SGHRS, YFSETQ. CDR3 length: 15 amino acids. The CDR3 region has the DNA TGCGCCAGCAGCTACAGTCTCGGAGGGTACAATGAGCAGTTCTTC. This codes for CASSYSLGGYNEQFF.

This clonotype was seen many times. This chain joins TRBV20-1 and TRBJ2-7, with 7 bases that match TRBD1. Germline V gene data show CDR1 as DFQATT and CDR2 as SNEGSKA (reference sequence). This CDR3 comprises 14 residues. J lost 3 bases, V lost 3 bases, and 8 bases had no gene match. The CDR3 is CSASPGTAGYEQYF. In DNA, the CDR3 is TGCAGTGCTAGTCCCGGGACAGCAGGCTACGAGCAGTACTTC.

In this sample, this clonotype turned up many times. The chain combines TRBV28 with TRBJ1-2; D is possibly TRBD1 (6 bases). There are 16 residues in the CDR3. The germline V and J ends were trimmed by 4 bases and 0 bases, with 15 bases remaining between them. In germline, CDR1 is MDHEN, CDR2 SYDVKM. CDR3 sequence reads: CASSSDSAVPNYGYTF. The CDR3 nucleotides are TGTGCCAGCAGTTCGGACAGTGCCGTCCCTAACTATGGCTACACCTTC.

This clonotype has a count of ten or more. J is TRBJ2-5 and V is TRBV5-1; D uncertain. CDR1 is SGHRS and CDR2 is YFSETQ in the germline V gene. The V end lost 4 bases, the J end lost 1 base, and 8 bases lay between the germline ends. The CDR3 covers 13 residues. The CDR3 DNA reads as TGCGCCAGCAGCCGACGGAGCCAAGAGACCCAGTACTTC. As protein: CASSRRSQETQYF. Variable domain in full (rest from reference TRBV5-1 and TRBJ2-5): KAGVTQTPRYLIKTRGQQVTLSCSPISGHRSVSWYQQTPGQGLQFLFEYFSETQRNKGNFPGRFSGRQFSNSRSEMNVSTLELGDSALYLCASSRRSQETQYFGPGTRLLVL.

This clonotype was picked up many times. The chain couples TRBV20-1 to TRBJ2-2, with 7 bases fitting TRBD2. The trim removed 6 bases at V and 1 base at J, leaving 5 bases unmatched. CDR1 is DFQATT and CDR2 is SNEGSKA in the germline V gene (reference sequence). CDR3 length equals 14 residues. The DNA for the CDR3 is TGCAGTGCCTCCGGGACTAAGAACACCGGGGAGCTGTTTTTT. Amino acid sequence: CSASGTKNTGELFF.

This clonotype was found many times. The chain joins TRBV29-1 to TRBJ2-7; 8 positions match TRBD1. Germline CDR1 reads SQVTM; CDR2 reads ANQGSEA. The CDR3 spans 13 residues. J gave up 2 bases and V 7 bases, and 7 bases lay outside the gene matches. The CDR3 protein is CSAPGQATYEQYF. CDR3 in DNA: TGCAGCGCCCCGGGACAGGCGACCTACGAGCAGTACTTC.

The chain combines TRBV5-1 with TRBJ2-7; D may match TRBD1 or TRBD2 (5 bases each). The CDR3 sequence is 16 residues long. From germline, CDR1 is SGHRS and CDR2 YFSETQ. V dropped 0 bases and J dropped 2 bases, with 15 bases sitting between them. The CDR3 sequence is CASSLGGRDGAYEQYF. In nucleotides, the CDR3 is TGCGCCAGCAGCTTGGGGGGCCGGGACGGAGCCTACGAGCAGTACTTC. The complete variable domain, with remaining parts taken from reference TRBV5-1 and TRBJ2-7, reads KAGVTQTPRYLIKTRGQQVTLSCSPISGHRSVSWYQQTPGQGLQFLFEYFSETQRNKGNFPGRFSGRQFSNSRSEMNVSTLELGDSALYLCASSLGGRDGAYEQYFGPGTRLTVT.

With regard to this clonotype: Relative to the germline gene, one junction end is altered; a read error may explain this. V gene TRBV28 combines with J gene TRBJ2-2; D unclear. CDR1 is MDHEN, CDR2 SYDVKM, per germline. The CDR3 has 14 amino acids. The CDR3: CASRLWAANGELFF. CDR3 nucleotide sequence: TGTGCCAGCAGGTTATGGGCAGCAAACGGGGAGCTGTTTTTT.

This clonotype was observed a few times. The V call is TRBV20-1, the J call TRBJ2-7; 12 bases agree with TRBD2. Trimming took 0 bases from V and 5 from J; bases not matched to a gene: 5. CDR1 and CDR2 (germline): DFQATT, SNEGSKA (reference sequence). This CDR3 contains 15 residues. CDR3 nucleotide sequence: TGCAGTGCTAGAGATTTCAGGACTAGCGGGAACGAGCAGTACTTC. Translated, it gives CSARDFRTSGNEQYF.

The chain has TRBV6-5 and TRBJ1-1; 9 nucleotides align to TRBD1. The CDR3 consists of 14 residues. V was pared by 8 bases and J by 2 bases, with 6 bases of the junction left unmatched. CDR1 is MNHEY, CDR2 SVGAGI, per germline. CDR3 DNA sequence: TGTGCCAGCCGTACAGGGGGCGGTAACACTGAAGCTTTCTTT. As protein: CASRTGGGNTEAFF.

This clonotype has at least ten counts. The J gene is TRBJ2-3, the V gene TRBV9; no reliable D call. The V end was cut by 0 bases, the J end by 4 bases, with 3 bases between. The CDR3 runs to 12 residues. Germline V gene lookup returns CDR1 SGDLS and CDR2 YYNGEE. CDR3 DNA sequence: TGTGCCAGCAGCGTAGGGTCAGATACGCAGTATTTT. Its translation: CASSVGSDTQYF.

This clonotype was observed a handful of times. The genes are TRBV9 and TRBJ2-2, with TRBD2 matching over 12 bases. CDR3 size: 16 residues. J gave up 5 bases and V 4 bases, and 6 bases lay outside the gene matches. From germline, CDR1 is SGDLS and CDR2 YYNGEE. The DNA for the CDR3 is TGTGCCAGCAGCCCCCGTGGGACTAGCGGGACCGGGGAGCTGTTTTTT. The encoded protein is CASSPRGTSGTGELFF. The full variable domain, rest sourced from reference TRBV9 and TRBJ2-2, is DSGVTQTPKHLITATGQRVTLRCSPRSGDLSVYWYQQSLDQGLQFLIQYYNGEERAKGNILERFSAQQFPDLHSELNLSSLELGDSALYFCASSPRGTSGTGELFFGEGSRLTVL.

This clonotype was counted a few times. The rearrangement links TRBV5-1 to TRBJ1-1, with a possible D match to TRBD1 (5 bases). V was pared by 1 base and J by 7 bases, with 11 bases between. CDR3 length: 13 residues. The germline V gene encodes CDR1 SGHRS and CDR2 YFSETQ. CDR3 DNA sequence: TGCGCCAGCAGCTTGTCAGGGTCCCGTGAAGCTTTCTTT. Its protein product is CASSLSGSREAFF.

A few counts support this clonotype. This rearrangement joins TRBV4-1 to TRBJ2-3; no firm D call. The CDR3 loop spans 13 amino acids. The germline gives CDR1 MGHRA, CDR2 YSYEKL. The germline V and J ends were trimmed by 5 bases and 3 bases, with 9 bases remaining between them. CDR3 nucleotides: TGCGCCAGCAGCAACGTCCCGACAGATACGCAGTATTTT. Translating gives CASSNVPTDTQYF.

This clonotype was counted ten times or more. The chain joins TRBV7-2 to TRBJ2-3, with 12 bases lining up with TRBD2. Germline lookup yields CDR1 SGHTA and CDR2 FQGNSA. V was pared by 4 bases and J by 1 base, with 6 bases of the junction left unmatched. This CDR3 is built from 17 residues. The CDR3 DNA sequence: TGTGCCAGCAGCTATACTAGCGGGAGGCTCCGCACAGATACGCAGTATTTT. This codes for CASSYTSGRLRTDTQYF.

This clonotype was observed at least ten times. V usage is TRBV20-1 and J usage is TRBJ1-5; 9 positions match TRBD1. The CDR3 contains 15 residues. Germline V gene lookup returns CDR1 DFQATT and CDR2 SNEGSKA (reference sequence). Germline trimming cut 5 bases from V and 6 bases from J; bases unmatched to any gene: 11. The CDR3 sequence is CSAHQNRGLGQPQHF. CDR3 coding DNA: TGCAGTGCTCACCAGAACAGGGGGCTGGGTCAGCCCCAGCATTTT.

This clonotype was picked up a small number of times. J is TRBJ1-2 and V is TRBV29-1; the D is unclear. Germline CDR1 reads SQVTM; CDR2 reads ANQGSEA. With 4 bases removed from V and 8 bases from J, the gap between germline ends came to 8 bases. The CDR3 totals 10 residues. This chain's CDR3 is CSVGEGGYTF. CDR3 nucleotide sequence: TGCAGCGTTGGGGAGGGCGGCTACACCTTC.